The clone carrying this T cell receptor (beta chain) was counted many times. The antigen remains unidentified. Unique molecular identifiers featured in how the TCRbeta library was prepared. TCRdb re-called the PCR reads with MiXCR, one entry per CDR3 protein. The table lists about 120,000 distinct CDR3 sequences, roughly 24% of them singletons, with more than 9% in the top ten. This sample stems from a study of T-cell reconstitution after alpha-beta-depleted transplantation in children. General study points: Alpha-beta T cells present about two months after transplant were reported to originate from several hundred expanded graft clones. T-cell counts and diversity at one year post-transplant came mainly from newly produced T cells. At day 60, the high TCRbeta diversity found in some patients originated from recipient T cells and thymic progenitors that had survived.

Germline CDR1 is MNHEY and CDR2 is SVGAGI. V lost 1 base and J lost 8, with 15 bases in between. This CDR3 is 15 amino acids long. The V and J genes are TRBV6-5 and TRBJ2-1; D is ambiguous. The TCR was taken from a male patient aged 2 to 10 who had a stem cell transplant for chronic granulomatous disease, so the T cells may come from the graft donor. Material: PBMCs, mostly from graft donor cells, obtained 180 days after TCRalphabeta/CD19-depleted stem cell transplant. This chain's CDR3 is CASSYWAGSGDEQFF. The CDR3 DNA is TGTGCCAGCAGTTACTGGGCTGGCTCGGGTGATGAGCAGTTCTTC.